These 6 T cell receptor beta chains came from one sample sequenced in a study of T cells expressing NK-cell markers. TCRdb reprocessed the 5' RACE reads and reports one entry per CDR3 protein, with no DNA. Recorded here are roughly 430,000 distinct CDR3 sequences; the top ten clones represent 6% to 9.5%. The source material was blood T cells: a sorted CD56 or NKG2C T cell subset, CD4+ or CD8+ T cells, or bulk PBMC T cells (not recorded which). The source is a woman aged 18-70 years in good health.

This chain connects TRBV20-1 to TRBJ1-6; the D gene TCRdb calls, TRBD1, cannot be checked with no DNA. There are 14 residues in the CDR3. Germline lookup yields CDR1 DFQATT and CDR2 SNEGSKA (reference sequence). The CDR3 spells CSARAQGVGSPLHF.

This CDR3 is CASSLWGGEAFF. V usage is TRBV7-2 and J usage is TRBJ1-1. Per the germline V gene, CDR1 is SGHTA and CDR2 is FQGNSA. The CDR3 has 12 residues.

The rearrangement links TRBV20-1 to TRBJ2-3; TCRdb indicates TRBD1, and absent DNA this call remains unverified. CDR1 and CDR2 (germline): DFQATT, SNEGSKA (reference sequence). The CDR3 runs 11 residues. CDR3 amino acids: CSAAPPDTQYF.

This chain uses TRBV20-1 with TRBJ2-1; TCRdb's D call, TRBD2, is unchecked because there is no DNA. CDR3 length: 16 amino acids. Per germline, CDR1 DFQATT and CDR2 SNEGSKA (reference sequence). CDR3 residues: CSARGWASSSYNEQFF.

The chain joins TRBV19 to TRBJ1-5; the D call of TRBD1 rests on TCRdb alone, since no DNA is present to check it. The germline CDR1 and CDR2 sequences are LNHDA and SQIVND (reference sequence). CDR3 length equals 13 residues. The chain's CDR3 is CASSRQGLQPQHF.

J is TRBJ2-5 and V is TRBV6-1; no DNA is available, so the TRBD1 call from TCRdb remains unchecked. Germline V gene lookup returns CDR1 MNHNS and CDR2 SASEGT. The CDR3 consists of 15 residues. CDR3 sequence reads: CASSVAGGSQETQYF.